Given below is one T cell receptor (beta chain) in context. There is no known antigen for this receptor. No clone much larger than this one lies a single base away; base qualities are absent. These data originate in a study of PD-L1 blockade in urothelial cancer (dated by TCRdb to about 2017). Broadly, across the study: Every patient began therapy in about 2014 and was given atezolizumab 1,200 mg intravenously every 3 weeks. About nine tenths of the roughly 29 patients were identified as males with urothelial cancer of bladder origin, and a prior smoking history was reported by 18 of 29 patients. An ECOG performance status of 0 or 1 was recorded for the patients, and 0 to 3 prior chemotherapy regimens had been received by the patients. Blood samples were analyzed 3 weeks after the start of treatment (second dose) and 6 weeks after the start of treatment. Blood samples gave a median of around 140,000 T cells and 80,000 to 95,000 unique TCRs, with a median clonality of roughly 0.081. An exploratory multi-omic analysis was conducted of the somatic, immune and clinical correlates of response to PD-L1 blockade with atezolizumab in urothelial cancer. Pretreatment tumor samples, along with matched peripheral blood collected serially before and after atezolizumab treatment, underwent TCR sequencing. Durable clinical benefit meant progression-free survival longer than 6 months, and TCR features were also tested against progression-free and overall survival. In the same patients, whole exome sequencing and RNA sequencing of pretreatment tumors were performed in addition to TCR sequencing. Durable clinical benefit was achieved by nine patients but not by the remaining 20. Under 30 patients had pretreatment blood TCR-seq, some 24 had at least one posttreatment blood collection, and some 24 had tumor TCR-seq.

Paper-wide results and their limitations: At 3 weeks after the start of treatment, tumor-associated TCR clones in peripheral blood had expanded more in patients with durable benefit (n ≈ 24, p = 0.022). Because of the small sample size (n of about 30) and the many exploratory analyses performed, the results are intended to be regarded as hypothesis-generating. Improved progression-free and overall survival was associated with having pretreatment peripheral blood TCR clonality below the median.

Looking up the germline V gene (reference sequence) yields CDR1 SGHKS and CDR2 YYEKEE. Measured from the cysteine to the phenylalanine, the CDR3 is 17 residues long. The sequence is cut down to CDR3 DNA, 51 bases in frame from base 1. V and J are truncated by 5 bases and 3 bases respectively, leaving an intervening sequence of 18 bases. Synthetic TCR analog templates were spiked into each PCR so that absolute template abundance could be estimated from read counts. The immunoSEQ assay used bias-controlled V and J gene primers to amplify TCRbeta CDR3 regions from genomic DNA. Sequencing of rearranged TCRbeta segments was performed at approximately 20X coverage. The source study handled its data this way. Clustering was used to correct sequencing errors, and CDR3s were annotated against IMGT to assign V, D and J genes. Downstream analyses used only productive TCRbeta rearrangements, leaving out any out-of-frame or stop-codon sequences. Clonality was calculated as one minus the Shannon entropy normalized by the log of the number of unique productive sequences. Fisher's exact test with Benjamini-Hochberg correction, using a cutoff of adjusted p below 0.01, was how clones that differed between time points or between blood and tumor were identified. The source is immuneACCESS, and TCRdb retained only in-frame sequences with V and J called. Part of the clones is not carried over; for the studies checked, unresolved V genes explain less than half of this, and the remainder is unexplained. The V and J calls and the clone size are those of that table, but D and trimming were determined from the DNA. Within this sample are tens of thousands of clones, with 70% to 85% of them counted one time only. The ten largest make up more than 3.5% of the sample.

The cohort included 25 to 30 patients with locally advanced or metastatic urothelial carcinoma who were treated at Memorial Sloan Kettering on a trial protocol. Peripheral blood mononuclear cells were collected pretreatment and during treatment, with between 1 and 8 total time points per patient. The Qiagen DNeasy Blood extraction kit was used to purify genomic DNA from total PBMCs and from tumor samples. PBMCs were collected pretreatment and during treatment, and were isolated and stored as previously described. This receptor was identified in a man aged 70-80 years with urothelial cancer. Sequenced here: PBMCs, sampled around atezolizumab (anti-PD-L1) treatment. The chain uses TRBV5-5 and TRBJ2-6; a weak D assignment points to TRBD1 (5 bases agree). The CDR3 is CASRSGTGLDGANVLTF. The bases are TGTGCCAGCAGGTCCGGAACAGGCCTTGATGGGGCCAACGTCCTGACTTTC.